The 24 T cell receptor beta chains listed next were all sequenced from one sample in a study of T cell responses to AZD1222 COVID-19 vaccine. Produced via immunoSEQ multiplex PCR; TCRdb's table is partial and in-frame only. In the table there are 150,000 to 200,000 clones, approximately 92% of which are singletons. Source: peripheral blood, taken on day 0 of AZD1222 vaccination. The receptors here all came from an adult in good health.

As DNA, the CDR3 is TGCGCCAGCAGCATCGGTAGCGGGGTTACCGGGGAGCTGTTTTTT. Residues: CASSIGSGVTGELFF. V gene TRBV5-1 combines with J gene TRBJ2-2; 8 bases align to TRBD2. This CDR3 is 15 amino acids long. J gave up 5 bases and V 4 bases, and 7 bases lay outside the gene matches. From germline, CDR1 is SGHRS and CDR2 YFSETQ.

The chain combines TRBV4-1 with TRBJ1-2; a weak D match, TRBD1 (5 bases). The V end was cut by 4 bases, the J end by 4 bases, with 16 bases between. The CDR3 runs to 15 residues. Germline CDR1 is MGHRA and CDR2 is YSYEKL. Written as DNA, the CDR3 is TGCGCCAGCAGCCCATCACCGGGGGACGCCTATGGCTACACCTTC. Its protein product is CASSPSPGDAYGYTF.

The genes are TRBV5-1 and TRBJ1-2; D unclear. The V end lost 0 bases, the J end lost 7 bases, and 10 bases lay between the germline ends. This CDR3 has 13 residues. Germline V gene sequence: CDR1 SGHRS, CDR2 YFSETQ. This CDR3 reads CASSLEQVSGYTF. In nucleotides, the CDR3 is TGCGCCAGCAGCTTGGAGCAGGTTTCTGGCTACACCTTC.

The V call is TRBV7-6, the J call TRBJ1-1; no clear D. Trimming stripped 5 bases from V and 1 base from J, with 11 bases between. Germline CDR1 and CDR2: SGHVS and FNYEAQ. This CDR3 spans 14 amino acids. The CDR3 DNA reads TGTGCCAGCAGCGGACTTGGCGGGAACACTGAAGCTTTCTTT. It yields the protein CASSGLGGNTEAFF. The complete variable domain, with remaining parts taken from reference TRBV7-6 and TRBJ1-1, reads GAGVSQSPRYKVTKRGQDVALRCDPISGHVSLYWYRQALGQGPEFLTYFNYEAQQDKSGLPNDRFSAERPEGSISTLTIQRTEQRDSAMYRCASSGLGGNTEAFFGQGTRLTVV.

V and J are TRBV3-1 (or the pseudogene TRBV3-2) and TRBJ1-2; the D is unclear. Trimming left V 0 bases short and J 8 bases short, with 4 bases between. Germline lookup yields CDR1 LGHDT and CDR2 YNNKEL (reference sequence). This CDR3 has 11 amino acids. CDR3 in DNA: TGTGCCAGCAGCCAAGACTCGGGCTACACCTTC. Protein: CASSQDSGYTF.

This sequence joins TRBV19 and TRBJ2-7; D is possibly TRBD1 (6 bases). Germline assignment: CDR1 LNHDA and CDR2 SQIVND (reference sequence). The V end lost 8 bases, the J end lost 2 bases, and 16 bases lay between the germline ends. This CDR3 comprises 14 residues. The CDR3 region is CASGPGTTTYEQYF. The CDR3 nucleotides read TGTGCCAGTGGACCCGGGACAACAACCTACGAGCAGTACTTC.

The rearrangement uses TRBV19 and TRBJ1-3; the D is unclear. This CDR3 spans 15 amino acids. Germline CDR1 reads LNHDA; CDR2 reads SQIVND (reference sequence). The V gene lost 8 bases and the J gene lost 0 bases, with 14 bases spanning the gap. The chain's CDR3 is CASGSRQISGNTIYF. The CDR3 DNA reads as TGTGCCAGTGGATCAAGGCAGATCTCTGGAAACACCATATATTTT.

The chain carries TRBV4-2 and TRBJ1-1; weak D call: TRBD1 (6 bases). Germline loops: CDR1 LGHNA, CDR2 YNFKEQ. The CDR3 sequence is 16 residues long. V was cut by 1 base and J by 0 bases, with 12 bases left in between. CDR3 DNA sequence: TGTGCCAGCAGCCAAGGGAATCAGGGGTTGAACACTGAAGCTTTCTTT. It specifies CASSQGNQGLNTEAFF.

CDR3 sequence: CASSHVGDSNQPQHF. CDR3 nucleotide sequence: TGTGCCAGCAGCCACGTGGGGGATAGCAATCAGCCCCAGCATTTT. The chain employs TRBV7-9 and TRBJ1-5, with D possibly being TRBD1 (5 bases). V dropped 5 bases and J dropped 0 bases, with 11 bases sitting between them. The V gene's germline CDR1 is SEHNR and CDR2 FQNEAQ (reference sequence). CDR3 length: 15 residues.

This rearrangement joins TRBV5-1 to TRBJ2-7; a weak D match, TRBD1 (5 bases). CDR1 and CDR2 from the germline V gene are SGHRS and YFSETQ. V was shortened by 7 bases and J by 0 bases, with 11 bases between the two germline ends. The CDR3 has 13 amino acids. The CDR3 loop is CASGDSLSYEQYF. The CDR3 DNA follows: TGCGCCAGCGGTGACAGTCTCTCCTACGAGCAGTACTTC.

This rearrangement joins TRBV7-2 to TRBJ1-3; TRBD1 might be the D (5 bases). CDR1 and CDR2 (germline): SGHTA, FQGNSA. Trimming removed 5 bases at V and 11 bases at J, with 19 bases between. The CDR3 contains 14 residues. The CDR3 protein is CASSSLMGLTAIYF. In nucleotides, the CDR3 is TGTGCCAGCAGCAGCCTGATGGGACTGACCGCCATATATTTT.

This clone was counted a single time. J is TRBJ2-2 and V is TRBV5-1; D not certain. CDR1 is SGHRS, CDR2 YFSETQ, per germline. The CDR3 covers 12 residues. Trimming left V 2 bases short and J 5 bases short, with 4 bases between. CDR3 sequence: CASSLSTGELFF. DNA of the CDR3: TGCGCCAGCAGCTTAAGTACCGGGGAGCTGTTTTTT. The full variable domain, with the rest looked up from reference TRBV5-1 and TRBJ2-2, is KAGVTQTPRYLIKTRGQQVTLSCSPISGHRSVSWYQQTPGQGLQFLFEYFSETQRNKGNFPGRFSGRQFSNSRSEMNVSTLELGDSALYLCASSLSTGELFFGEGSRLTVL.

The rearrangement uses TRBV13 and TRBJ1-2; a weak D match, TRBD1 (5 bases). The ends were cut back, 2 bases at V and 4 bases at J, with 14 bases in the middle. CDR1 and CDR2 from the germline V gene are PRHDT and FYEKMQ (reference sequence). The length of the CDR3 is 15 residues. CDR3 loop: CASSLRGGDPYGYTF. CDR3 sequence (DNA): TGTGCCAGCAGCTTAAGGGGCGGGGATCCCTATGGCTACACCTTC.

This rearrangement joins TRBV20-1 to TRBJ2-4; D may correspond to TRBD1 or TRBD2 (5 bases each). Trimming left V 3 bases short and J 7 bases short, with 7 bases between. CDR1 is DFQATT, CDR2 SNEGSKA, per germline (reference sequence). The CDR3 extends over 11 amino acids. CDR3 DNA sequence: TGCAGTGCTAGCGGGGCTAACATTCAGTACTTC. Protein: CSASGANIQYF.

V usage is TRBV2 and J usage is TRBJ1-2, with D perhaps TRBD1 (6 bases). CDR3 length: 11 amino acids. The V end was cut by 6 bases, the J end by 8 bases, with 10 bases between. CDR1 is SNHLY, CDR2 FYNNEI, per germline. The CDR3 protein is CASRGAGGYTF. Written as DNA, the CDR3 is TGTGCCAGCAGGGGGGCGGGCGGCTACACCTTC.

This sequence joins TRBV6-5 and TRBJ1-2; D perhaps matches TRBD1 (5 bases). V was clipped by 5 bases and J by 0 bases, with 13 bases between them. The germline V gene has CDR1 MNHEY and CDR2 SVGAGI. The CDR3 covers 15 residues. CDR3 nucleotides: TGTGCCAGCAGTCGAGACAGACCTACTAACTATGGCTACACCTTC. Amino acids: CASSRDRPTNYGYTF.

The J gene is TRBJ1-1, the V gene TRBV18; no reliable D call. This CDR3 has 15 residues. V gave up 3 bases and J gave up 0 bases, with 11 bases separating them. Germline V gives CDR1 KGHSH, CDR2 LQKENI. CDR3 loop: CASSPSALVNTEAFF. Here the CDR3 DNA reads TGTGCCAGCTCACCTTCGGCCCTTGTGAACACTGAAGCTTTCTTT.

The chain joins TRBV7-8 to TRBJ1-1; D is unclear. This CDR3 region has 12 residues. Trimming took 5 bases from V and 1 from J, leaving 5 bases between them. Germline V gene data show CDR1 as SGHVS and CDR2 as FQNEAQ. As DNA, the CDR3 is TGTGCCAGCAGCACTGCGAACACTGAAGCTTTCTTT. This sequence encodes CASSTANTEAFF.

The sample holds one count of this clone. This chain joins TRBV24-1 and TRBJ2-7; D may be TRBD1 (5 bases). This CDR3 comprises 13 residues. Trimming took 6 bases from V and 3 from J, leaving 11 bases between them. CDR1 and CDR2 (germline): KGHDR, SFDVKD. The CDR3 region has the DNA TGTGCCACCAGTCCCGACGACAGCTACGAGCAGTACTTC. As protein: CATSPDDSYEQYF.

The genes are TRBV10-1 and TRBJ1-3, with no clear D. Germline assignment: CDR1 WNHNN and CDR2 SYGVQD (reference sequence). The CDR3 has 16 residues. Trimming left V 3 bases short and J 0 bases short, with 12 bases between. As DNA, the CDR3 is TGCGCCAGCAGTGACCATCACAGAAGCTCTGGAAACACCATATATTTT. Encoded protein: CASSDHHRSSGNTIYF.

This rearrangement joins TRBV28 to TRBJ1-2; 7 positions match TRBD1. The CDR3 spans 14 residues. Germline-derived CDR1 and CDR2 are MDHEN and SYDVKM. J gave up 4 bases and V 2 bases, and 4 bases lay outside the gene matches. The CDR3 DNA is TGTGCCAGCAGTTTAAGGGGGCTCCGCTATGGCTACACCTTC. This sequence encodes CASSLRGLRYGYTF.

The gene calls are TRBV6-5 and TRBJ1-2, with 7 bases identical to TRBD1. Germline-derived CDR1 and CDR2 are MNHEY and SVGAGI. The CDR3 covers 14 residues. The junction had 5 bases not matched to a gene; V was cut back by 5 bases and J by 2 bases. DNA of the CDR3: TGTGCCAGCAGTCGGACAGGCTTAAACTATGGCTACACCTTC. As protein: CASSRTGLNYGYTF.

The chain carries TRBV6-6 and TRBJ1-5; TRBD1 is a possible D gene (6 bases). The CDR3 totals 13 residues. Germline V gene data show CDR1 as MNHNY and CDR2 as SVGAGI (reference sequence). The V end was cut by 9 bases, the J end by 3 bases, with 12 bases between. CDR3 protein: CASGQSSNQPQHF. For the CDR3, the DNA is TGTGCCAGTGGACAGTCCTCCAATCAGCCCCAGCATTTT.

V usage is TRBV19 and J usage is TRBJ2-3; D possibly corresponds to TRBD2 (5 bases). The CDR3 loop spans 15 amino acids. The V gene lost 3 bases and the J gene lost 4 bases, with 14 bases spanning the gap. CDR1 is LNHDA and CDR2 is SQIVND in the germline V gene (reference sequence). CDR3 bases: TGTGCCAGTAGTATCGGGGTAGGAGGTGCAGATACGCAGTATTTT. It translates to CASSIGVGGADTQYF.